A single sample is the source of the 31 T cell receptor beta chains below, sequenced in a study of blood T cells in healthy people across ages. Then a second PCR, running roughly 7 to 11 cycles, was carried out with a sample-barcoded 5' primer and a J-beta primer mix. TCRdb recomputed calls from the 5' RACE reads with MiXCR, one row per CDR3 protein. The sample holds over 700,000 distinct CDR3 sequences; 20% to 25% are singletons and the top ten take 8% to 10%. A further study also used this sample, focusing on T cells of mothers and their children.

Sample: blood. These receptors all stem from a boy younger than 18 in good health.

This clonotype has more than one count but fewer than ten. The chain joins TRBV2 to TRBJ2-2; D gene unclear. Trimming shortened V by 1 base and J by 1 base, and 10 bases separated the two germline ends. The CDR3 consists of 16 residues. Germline lookup yields CDR1 SNHLY and CDR2 FYNNEI. CDR3 nucleotides: TGTGCCAGCAGTGAAGAAGGACCAGGGAACACCGGGGAGCTGTTTTTT. Encoded protein: CASSEEGPGNTGELFF.

The gene calls are TRBV12-5 and TRBJ2-2; D is possibly TRBD1 (5 bases). Per germline, CDR1 LGHNT and CDR2 FRNRAP. The CDR3 is 14 amino acids. V lost 9 bases and J lost 0, with 11 bases in between. The CDR3 reads CASLGPTNTGELFF. The DNA of the CDR3 is TGTGCTAGCTTGGGGCCTACGAACACCGGGGAGCTGTTTTTT.

This clonotype was detected only a few times. The chain employs TRBV20-1 and TRBJ1-2; 9 positions match TRBD1. Germline-derived CDR1 and CDR2 are DFQATT and SNEGSKA (reference sequence). Trimming removed 1 base from V and 4 bases from J; junction bases left unmatched: 7. This CDR3 comprises 15 residues. This chain's CDR3 is CSARVRDREFYGYTF. In nucleotides, the CDR3 is TGCAGTGCTAGAGTACGGGACAGGGAGTTCTATGGCTACACCTTC.

The chain carries TRBV29-1 and TRBJ1-1; 8 bases agree with TRBD1. Germline V gene data show CDR1 as SQVTM and CDR2 as ANQGSEA. The CDR3 is 13 amino acids. Unmatched junction bases numbered 6, after V lost 7 bases and J lost 2 bases. The CDR3: CSADRGRNTEAFF. Here the CDR3 DNA reads TGCAGCGCCGACAGGGGAAGAAACACTGAAGCTTTCTTT.

CDR3 bases: TGCGCCAGCAGCCAAGATTGGGCTAGCGGTCCCTACGAGCAGTACTTC. Protein product: CASSQDWASGPYEQYF. This rearrangement joins TRBV4-1 to TRBJ2-7; TRBD2 aligns across 7 bases. Trimming at V came to 0 bases and at J to 2 bases, leaving 7 bases not matched to a gene. CDR1 is MGHRA and CDR2 is YSYEKL in the germline V gene. The CDR3 totals 16 residues.

In this sample, this clonotype turned up a few times. The gene calls are TRBV28 and TRBJ2-4; D is perhaps TRBD2 (6 bases). Germline V gene lookup returns CDR1 MDHEN and CDR2 SYDVKM. The CDR3 runs 16 residues. V lost 4 bases and J 0 bases, leaving 13 bases between the germline ends. The CDR3, as DNA: TGTGCCAGCAGTTCGACGGCGGGACTAGCCAAAAACATTCAGTACTTC. It translates to CASSSTAGLAKNIQYF.

This chain links TRBV5-6 with TRBJ2-5; D is ambiguous. The assigned J gene may be wrong: the sequence end matches TRBJ2-7 better. Germline CDR1 and CDR2: SGHDT and YYEEEE. The length of the CDR3 is 13 residues. The CDR3 DNA sequence: TGTGCCAGCAGCTTCAACAAGGCCTACGAGCAGTACTTC. Encoded protein: CASSFNKAYEQYF.

The chain uses TRBV12-3 or TRBV12-4 and TRBJ1-1, with D possibly being TRBD1 (5 bases). There are 13 residues in the CDR3. V was pared by 5 bases and J by 7 bases, with 14 bases between. CDR3 loop: CASSQTGLGEAFF. For the CDR3, the DNA is TGTGCCAGCAGTCAAACAGGTTTGGGTGAAGCTTTCTTT.

The rearrangement joins TRBV25-1 to TRBJ1-6, with D perhaps TRBD1 (5 bases). The CDR3 runs to 15 residues. Trimming removed 6 bases at V and 6 bases at J, with 15 bases between. Germline CDR1 is MGHDK and CDR2 is SYGVNS. Here the CDR3 DNA reads TGTGCCAGCAGAGGAATGGACGGGGCTAATTCACCCCTCCACTTT. It translates to CASRGMDGANSPLHF.

V usage is TRBV29-1 and J usage is TRBJ2-1, with 8 nucleotides matching TRBD2. CDR1 is SQVTM and CDR2 is ANQGSEA in the germline V gene. The trim removed 6 bases at V and 4 bases at J, leaving 5 bases unmatched. This CDR3 region has 13 residues. The CDR3: CSVQRGTYNEQFF. CDR3 sequence (DNA): TGCAGCGTCCAGCGGGGGACTTACAATGAGCAGTTCTTC.

The V gene is TRBV12-3 or TRBV12-4, the J gene TRBJ2-2; D uncertain. The CDR3 spans 15 residues. V lost 3 bases and J lost 7, with 15 bases in between. The CDR3 here is CASSFGQRGNGELFF. CDR3 nucleotides: TGTGCCAGCAGTTTCGGTCAGCGAGGTAACGGGGAGCTGTTTTTT.

This clonotype showed up just a few times. The gene calls are TRBV20-1 and TRBJ2-5, with 10 bases lining up with TRBD2. This CDR3 contains 15 residues. V was pared by 0 bases and J by 2 bases, with 3 bases of the junction left unmatched. In germline, CDR1 is DFQATT, CDR2 SNEGSKA (reference sequence). In DNA, the CDR3 is TGCAGTGCTAGAGATCTGACTAGCGGGCAAGAGACCCAGTACTTC. Encoded protein: CSARDLTSGQETQYF.

This clonotype has only a few counts. The chain combines TRBV28 with TRBJ2-7; 10 bases fit TRBD1. The CDR3 length is 16 residues. CDR1 is MDHEN, CDR2 SYDVKM, per germline. V was clipped by 4 bases and J by 4 bases; unmatched bases: 10. The CDR3 DNA is TGTGCCAGCAGTTCGGACCTACGGGACAGGGGATACGAGCAGTACTTC. Translated: CASSSDLRDRGYEQYF.

This clonotype was seen a few times. Compared with germline, one end of the junction differs, possibly owing to a read error. The chain recombines TRBV4-1 with TRBJ1-1; TRBD1 aligns across 9 bases. Germline V gene sequence: CDR1 MGHRA, CDR2 YSYEKL. The CDR3 runs 14 residues. Here the CDR3 DNA reads TGCGCCAGCAGTCAAGGACAGGGGAAGACTGAAGCTTTCTTT. It translates to CASSQGQGKTEAFF.

This sequence joins TRBV29-1 and TRBJ1-4, with D possibly being TRBD1 (5 bases). V lost 7 bases and J lost 4, with 10 bases in between. The CDR3 totals 12 residues. Germline loops: CDR1 SQVTM, CDR2 ANQGSEA. Written as DNA, the CDR3 is TGCAGCGGCAGGGCGGGTAATGAAAAACTGTTTTTT. Protein sequence: CSGRAGNEKLFF.

This clonotype was seen more than once but under ten times. The CDR3 nucleotides are TGTGCCAGCAGCTTAGGACGGACGGGTGCCCAAGAGACCCAGTACTTC. Protein sequence: CASSLGRTGAQETQYF. The gene calls are TRBV7-3 and TRBJ2-5, with D uncertain. The CDR3 has 16 amino acids. Trimming pared 2 bases from V and 1 base from J, leaving 14 bases between. CDR1 SGHTA and CDR2 FQGTGA come from the germline V gene.

J is TRBJ2-7 and V is TRBV10-2; 10 nucleotides match TRBD2. V lost 1 base, J lost 1 base, and 4 bases stayed unmatched. CDR1 is WSHSY, CDR2 SAAADI, per germline. The CDR3 is 16 residues long. CDR3: CASSEFSGRLSYEQYF. CDR3 nucleotide sequence: TGCGCCAGCAGTGAGTTTAGCGGGAGGCTTTCCTACGAGCAGTACTTC.

This chain uses TRBV29-1 with TRBJ2-7; no firm D call. Germline V gene sequence: CDR1 SQVTM, CDR2 ANQGSEA. The CDR3 sequence is 12 residues long. With 0 bases removed from V and 9 bases from J, the gap between germline ends came to 12 bases. The CDR3 DNA reads as TGCAGCGTTGAAGATCTGCAGGAAGGGCAGTACTTC. As protein: CSVEDLQEGQYF.

The chain combines TRBV7-2 with TRBJ2-2, with a possible D match to TRBD2 (5 bases). V dropped 2 bases and J dropped 1 base, with 11 bases sitting between them. This CDR3 contains 16 residues. Germline V CDR1 and CDR2: SGHTA, FQGNSA. CDR3 sequence: CASSLIAGENTGELFF. In DNA form, the CDR3 reads TGTGCCAGCAGCTTAATTGCGGGCGAGAACACCGGGGAGCTGTTTTTT.

This clonotype was recorded a few times. The V and J genes are TRBV29-1 and TRBJ2-5; D is unresolved. The J call may be faulty, since TRBJ2-1 better matches the DNA end. Germline V gene lookup returns CDR1 SQVTM and CDR2 ANQGSEA. The length of the CDR3 is 10 residues. CDR3 protein: CSAELNEQFF. Written as DNA, the CDR3 is TGCAGCGCCGAACTCAATGAGCAGTTCTTC.

The genes are TRBV9 and TRBJ2-1; 9 positions agree with TRBD2. The CDR3 spans 15 residues. Trimming cost V 3 bases and J 5 bases; bases outside gene matches: 6. The V gene's germline CDR1 is SGDLS and CDR2 YYNGEE. The CDR3 coding sequence is TGTGCCAGCAGCGCCCTAGCGGGGAGCCACAATGAGCAGTTCTTC. Translation gives CASSALAGSHNEQFF.

This clonotype was observed a few times. J is TRBJ2-4 and V is TRBV6-2 or TRBV6-3; D may be TRBD2 (5 bases). This CDR3 is 11 amino acids long. V was pared by 2 bases and J by 14 bases, with 10 bases between. Looked up from germline, CDR1 is MNHEY and CDR2 is SVGEGT. The CDR3 nucleotides are TGTGCCAGCAGTTACCCGGGATATAAGTACTTC. Its translation: CASSYPGYKYF.

The rearrangement joins TRBV4-1 to TRBJ2-5, with D maybe TRBD2 (5 bases). This CDR3 spans 15 amino acids. Looked up from germline, CDR1 is MGHRA and CDR2 is YSYEKL. V lost 0 bases and J lost 2, with 10 bases in between. This chain's CDR3 is CASSQDLGDQETQYF. The CDR3 DNA sequence: TGCGCCAGCAGCCAAGATCTGGGAGATCAAGAGACCCAGTACTTC.

The V and J genes are TRBV7-2 and TRBJ2-5; TRBD1 matches 7 bases. The CDR3 length is 13 residues. In germline, CDR1 is SGHTA, CDR2 FQGNSA. With 3 bases clipped from V and 9 bases from J, the junction kept 7 bases outside the gene matches. CDR3: CASSFGQARAQYF. DNA of the CDR3: TGTGCCAGCAGCTTCGGACAGGCTCGGGCCCAGTACTTC. The full variable domain, in which reference TRBV7-2 and TRBJ2-5 provide the parts outside the CDR3, is GAGVSQSPSNKVTEKGKDVELRCDPISGHTALYWYRQSLGQGLEFLIYFQGNSAPDKSGLPSDRFSAERTGGSVSTLTIQRTQQEDSAVYLCASSFGQARAQYFGPGTRLLVL.

This chain links TRBV29-1 with TRBJ1-1, with TRBD1 matching over 7 bases. Germline V gene sequence: CDR1 SQVTM, CDR2 ANQGSEA. There are 12 residues in the CDR3. Germline trimming cut 7 bases from V and 4 bases from J; bases unmatched to any gene: 6. CDR3 coding DNA: TGCAGCGCTGACAGGGTCGGCACTGAAGCTTTCTTT. Translating it yields CSADRVGTEAFF.

The chain recombines TRBV6-2 or TRBV6-3 with TRBJ2-5; 10 nucleotides align to TRBD1. Trimming removed 5 bases from V and 4 bases from J; junction bases left unmatched: 10. The CDR3 totals 16 residues. The germline V gene has CDR1 MNHEY and CDR2 SVGEGT. The CDR3 nucleotides are TGTGCCAGCAGTCCACCCGGGACAGGGGTTGGAGAGACCCAGTACTTC. Amino acids: CASSPPGTGVGETQYF.

The chain joins TRBV2 to TRBJ1-1, with D perhaps matching TRBD1 (5 bases). The V gene's germline CDR1 is SNHLY and CDR2 FYNNEI. This CDR3 contains 15 residues. Trimming pared 6 bases from V and 2 bases from J, leaving 16 bases between. The chain's CDR3 is CASSTSRGGNTEAFF. As DNA, the CDR3 is TGTGCCAGCAGCACTTCCCGGGGGGGAAACACTGAAGCTTTCTTT.

The chain employs TRBV5-1 and TRBJ2-3, with 7 bases identical to TRBD2. Germline loops: CDR1 SGHRS, CDR2 YFSETQ. CDR3 size: 14 residues. Unmatched junction bases numbered 3, after V lost 1 base and J lost 4 bases. The CDR3, as DNA: TGCGCCAGCAGCTTGACTAGCGCGCCAGATACGCAGTATTTT. Translated, it gives CASSLTSAPDTQYF.

Written as DNA, the CDR3 is TGCGCTAGCTCACCGGGACTAGCGAGAGGGGCTAGGGGGTACGAGCAGTACTTC. Translating gives CASSPGLARGARGYEQYF. The chain recombines TRBV4-1 with TRBJ2-7, with TRBD2 identical over 10 bases. The germline CDR1 and CDR2 sequences are MGHRA and YSYEKL. CDR3 length equals 18 residues.

In this sample, this clonotype turned up a few times. The CDR3 coding sequence is TGTGCCACTAAGTCACCCACAACAGGGCCGAACACCGGGGAGCTGTTTTTT. It specifies CATKSPTTGPNTGELFF. V gene TRBV10-3 combines with J gene TRBJ2-2; a weak D match, TRBD1 (6 bases). V was pared by 10 bases and J by 0 bases, with 21 bases between. The CDR3 is made up of 17 amino acids. The germline V gene has CDR1 ENHRY and CDR2 SYGVKD.

This clonotype has just a few counts. CDR3 in DNA: TGTGCCAGCAGCCTAAATGGCCAGGGCCAAGAGACCCAGTACTTC. This sequence encodes CASSLNGQGQETQYF. V gene TRBV11-3 combines with J gene TRBJ2-5, with D possibly matching TRBD1 (5 bases). This CDR3 has 15 amino acids. V lost 5 bases and J 1 base, leaving 14 bases between the germline ends. The germline gives CDR1 SGHNT, CDR2 YENEEA.